This T cell receptor beta chain was captured in a study of CXCR3-negative and CXCR3-positive naive CD8 T cells. The CDR3 loop spans 13 amino acids. The germline V gene encodes CDR1 SQVTM and CDR2 ANQGSEA. 5' RACE with UMI labels generated the TRB cDNA libraries. TCRdb reprocessed the 5' RACE reads and keeps a single row for each CDR3 protein, giving no DNA. This specimen shows about 130,000 distinct CDR3 sequences; the ten leading clones hold 0.49%. Sequenced sample: naive CXCR3- CD8+ T cells from blood. Subset of the sample: CD45RO-CCR7+CD27+CD95- naive CD8+ T cells lacking CXCR3 (TNR3-). This chain joins TRBV29-1 and TRBJ2-7; absent DNA, TCRdb's TRBD2 call cannot be checked. The source of this sequence is a human donor in good health. Some clones in this sample may be carry-over from other donors' samples. The CDR3 region is CSARPGPLYEQYF.